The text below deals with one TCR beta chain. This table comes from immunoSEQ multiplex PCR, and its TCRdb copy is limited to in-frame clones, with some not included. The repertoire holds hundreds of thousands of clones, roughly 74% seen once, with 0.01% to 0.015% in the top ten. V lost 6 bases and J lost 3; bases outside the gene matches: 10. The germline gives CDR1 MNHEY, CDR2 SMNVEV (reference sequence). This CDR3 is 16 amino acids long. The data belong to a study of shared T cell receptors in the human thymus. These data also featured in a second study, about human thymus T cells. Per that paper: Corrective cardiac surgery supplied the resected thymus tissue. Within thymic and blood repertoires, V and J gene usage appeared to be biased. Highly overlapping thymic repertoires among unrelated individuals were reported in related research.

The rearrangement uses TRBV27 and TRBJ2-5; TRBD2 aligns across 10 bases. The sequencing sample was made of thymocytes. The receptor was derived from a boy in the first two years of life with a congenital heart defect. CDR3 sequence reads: CASSRRVGLAEETQYF. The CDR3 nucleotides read TGTGCCAGCAGCCGCCGTGTAGGACTAGCGGAAGAGACCCAGTACTTC.